What follows are 14 T cell receptor beta chains derived from one specimen sequenced in a study of control samples from healthy donors and cancer patients. TCRdb keeps only in-frame clones here, not all; method: immunoSEQ multiplex PCR. The sample carries some 150,000 clones, 85% to 95% recorded once. Sequencing input: blood. These receptors were collected from a middle-aged man in good health.

This chain joins TRBV5-6 and TRBJ1-2; 8 nucleotides line up with TRBD1. Germline V gives CDR1 SGHDT, CDR2 YYEEEE. The CDR3 has 15 residues. V was clipped by 4 bases and J by 7 bases; unmatched bases: 12. CDR3: CASSPETGDPSGYTF. The CDR3 DNA sequence: TGTGCCAGCAGCCCCGAGACAGGGGATCCTAGTGGCTACACCTTC.

This chain connects TRBV19 to TRBJ1-5; 7 bases agree with TRBD1. J gave up 5 bases and V 1 base, and 17 bases lay outside the gene matches. The CDR3 covers 19 residues. CDR1 and CDR2 from the germline V gene are LNHDA and SQIVND (reference sequence). The CDR3 sequence: CASSIGGEADGRGYQPQHF. The CDR3 DNA is TGTGCCAGTAGTATAGGGGGTGAGGCGGATGGCAGGGGGTATCAGCCCCAGCATTTT.

This clone was picked up one time. The gene calls are TRBV7-9 and TRBJ1-1; no reliable D call. V was cut by 3 bases and J by 0 bases, with 8 bases left in between. CDR3 length: 14 amino acids. The germline V gene has CDR1 SEHNR and CDR2 FQNEAQ (reference sequence). The DNA for the CDR3 is TGTGCCAGCAGCTTTACACAGTTGAACACTGAAGCTTTCTTT. It codes for CASSFTQLNTEAFF.

The chain combines TRBV30 with TRBJ1-2; D may be TRBD1 (6 bases). The germline V gene has CDR1 GTSNPN and CDR2 SVGIG (reference sequence). V lost 1 base and J lost 2, with 14 bases in between. This CDR3 comprises 15 residues. CDR3 region: CAWSADRSGNYGYTF. Here the CDR3 DNA reads TGTGCCTGGAGTGCAGACAGGAGCGGGAACTATGGCTACACCTTC. The complete variable domain, with remaining parts taken from reference TRBV30 and TRBJ1-2, reads SQTIHQWPATLVQPVGSPLSLECTVEGTSNPNLYWYRQAAGRGLQLLFYSVGIGQISSEVPQNLSASRPQDRQFILSSKKLLLSDSGFYLCAWSADRSGNYGYTFGSGTRLTVV.

V is TRBV5-4 and J is TRBJ2-2; D uncertain. Germline-derived CDR1 and CDR2 are SGHNT and YYREEE (reference sequence). V was clipped by 6 bases and J by 6 bases, with 9 bases between them. The CDR3 consists of 12 residues. The CDR3 coding sequence is TGTGCCAGCACCCACTTCGCCGGGGAGCTGTTTTTT. The encoded protein is CASTHFAGELFF.

The chain carries TRBV6-5 and TRBJ1-1; D gene ambiguous. Germline loops: CDR1 MNHEY, CDR2 SVGAGI. The CDR3 consists of 13 residues. Trimming pared 2 bases from V and 4 bases from J, leaving 8 bases between. CDR3 loop: CASSYQAGTEAFF. For the CDR3, the DNA is TGTGCCAGCAGTTACCAGGCAGGCACTGAAGCTTTCTTT.

The chain joins TRBV9 to TRBJ1-5; D ambiguous. Between the trimmed V and J ends, which lost 0 bases and 0 bases, there was a span of 4 bases. The CDR3 is 14 amino acids. The germline V gene has CDR1 SGDLS and CDR2 YYNGEE. CDR3 DNA sequence: TGTGCCAGCAGCGTAGGCCCTAGCAATCAGCCCCAGCATTTT. Translation: CASSVGPSNQPQHF.

V is TRBV5-1 and J is TRBJ1-4, with D tentatively TRBD1 (6 bases). The V and J ends lost 7 bases and 0 bases respectively, with 10 bases between them. The CDR3 runs 14 residues. Looked up from germline, CDR1 is SGHRS and CDR2 is YFSETQ. The CDR3 DNA sequence: TGCGCCAGCCGCCGGACAGCAACTAATGAAAAACTGTTTTTT. It specifies CASRRTATNEKLFF.

This chain links TRBV4-2 with TRBJ2-3, with 14 bases matching TRBD2. This CDR3 spans 17 amino acids. Germline V gene data show CDR1 as LGHNA and CDR2 as YNFKEQ. With V trimmed by 7 bases and J by 2 bases, 8 bases remained unmatched. For the CDR3, the DNA is TGTGCCAGCAACCAGGGGACTAGCGGGAGCCCCACAGATACGCAGTATTTT. It translates to CASNQGTSGSPTDTQYF.

V and J are TRBV28 and TRBJ1-4, with 7 bases identical to TRBD1. V shed 6 bases and J 6 bases; nucleotides not matched to a gene: 4. The CDR3 has 13 amino acids. CDR1 and CDR2 from the germline V gene are MDHEN and SYDVKM. The CDR3 loop reads CASSPGGHEKLFF. CDR3 nucleotide sequence: TGTGCCAGCAGCCCAGGGGGGCATGAAAAACTGTTTTTT.

The chain couples TRBV7-2 to TRBJ2-2, with 9 nucleotides matching TRBD1. With 1 base clipped from V and 15 bases from J, the junction kept 9 bases outside the gene matches. The CDR3 extends over 14 amino acids. Germline V CDR1 and CDR2: SGHTA, FQGNSA. CDR3 residues: CASSLETGQGILFF. CDR3 DNA sequence: TGTGCCAGCAGCTTAGAGACGGGACAGGGAATTTTGTTTTTT.

This clone was counted once. In DNA form, the CDR3 reads TGTGCCACCAGCACCAGGGGACAGGGCTACGAGCAGTACTTC. Protein: CATSTRGQGYEQYF. The chain combines TRBV15 with TRBJ2-7, with TRBD1 matching 9 bases. The V segment lost 4 bases and the J segment 3 bases; nucleotides outside the gene matches: 4. This CDR3 comprises 14 residues. Looked up from germline, CDR1 is LNHNV and CDR2 is YYDKDF (reference sequence).

This chain links TRBV6-5 with TRBJ1-3; no firm D call. The germline V gene encodes CDR1 MNHEY and CDR2 SVGAGI. The CDR3 consists of 11 residues. The V and J ends lost 1 base and 7 bases respectively, with 2 bases between them. The CDR3 bases are TGTGCCAGCAGTTACTTGAACACCATATATTTT. Protein product: CASSYLNTIYF.

V usage is TRBV9 and J usage is TRBJ2-3, with TRBD2 matching over 9 bases. The CDR3 contains 19 residues. Per germline, CDR1 SGDLS and CDR2 YYNGEE. V shed 1 base, J shed 0 bases, and the junction held 12 bases outside the gene matches. CDR3 nucleotide sequence: TGTGCCAGCAGCGTACCTCTAGCGGGGAGAAACACTAGCACAGATACGCAGTATTTT. Amino acid sequence: CASSVPLAGRNTSTDTQYF.